Listed below are T cell receptor beta chains from one sample, sequenced in a study of blood T cell repertoires in COVID-19. Sequenced by immunoSEQ multiplex PCR; TCRdb stores in-frame clones only, minus some. The sample lists tens of thousands of clones; roughly 82% were seen once. Input material: peripheral blood. These receptors all come from a woman older than 75 with acute or convalescent COVID-19. Each CDR3 is given with its conserved first and last residue. The order of the fields is J gene, D gene, V gene, CDR3 protein. The D gene is left open where the match is weak.

J gene: TRBJ2-2
D gene: TRBD1
V gene: TRBV5-1
CDR3 protein: CASRIRTGITGELFF

J gene: TRBJ2-3
D gene: TRBD2
V gene: TRBV5-6
CDR3 protein: CASSPGASGRNTQYF

J gene: TRBJ1-6
D gene: .
V gene: TRBV6-2/TRBV6-3
CDR3 protein: CASSPERRSSYNSPLHF

J gene: TRBJ2-5
D gene: .
V gene: TRBV27
CDR3 protein: CASSFRAWGSRMETQYF

J gene: TRBJ2-5
D gene: TRBD1
V gene: TRBV5-1
CDR3 protein: CASSSGQGYQETQYF

J gene: TRBJ2-2
D gene: .
V gene: TRBV10-3
CDR3 protein: CAISESRLDNSGELFF

J gene: TRBJ2-2
D gene: .
V gene: TRBV3-1/TRBV3-2
CDR3 protein: CASSAPGTRLTGELFF

J gene: TRBJ2-3
D gene: TRBD2
V gene: TRBV5-4
CDR3 protein: CASSLSGRAVTDTQYF

J gene: TRBJ2-2
D gene: .
V gene: TRBV19
CDR3 protein: CASSADLSGELFF

J gene: TRBJ2-5
D gene: .
V gene: TRBV7-5
CDR3 protein: CVRSPSGLAVSQETQYF

J gene: TRBJ1-1
D gene: TRBD1
V gene: TRBV10-3
CDR3 protein: CAITKGQGAGGGTEAFF

J gene: TRBJ2-7
D gene: TRBD1
V gene: TRBV7-9
CDR3 protein: CASSSPGTGVYEQYF

J gene: TRBJ2-1
D gene: .
V gene: TRBV9
CDR3 protein: CASSIRGGAYNEQFF

J gene: TRBJ1-6
D gene: .
V gene: TRBV28
CDR3 protein: CASSRDTRKGRYSPLHF

J gene: TRBJ1-1
D gene: .
V gene: TRBV12-1
CDR3 protein: CASSFGSGPHDPRNTEAFF

J gene: TRBJ2-1
D gene: .
V gene: TRBV4-1
CDR3 protein: CASSFRVSYNEQFF

J gene: TRBJ1-3
D gene: .
V gene: TRBV5-6
CDR3 protein: CASSLVSGAGNTIYF

J gene: TRBJ2-1
D gene: TRBD2
V gene: TRBV27
CDR3 protein: CASSGLAGGVEQFF

J gene: TRBJ2-3
D gene: TRBD2
V gene: TRBV30
CDR3 protein: CAWSVRKREFGDTQYF

J gene: TRBJ2-6
D gene: .
V gene: TRBV6-5
CDR3 protein: CASSRGTPGANVLTF

J gene: TRBJ1-2
D gene: .
V gene: TRBV5-6
CDR3 protein: CASSLVEASGYTF

J gene: TRBJ2-7
D gene: .
V gene: TRBV9
CDR3 protein: CASSVGVGRSYEQYF

J gene: TRBJ1-2
D gene: TRBD1
V gene: TRBV6-5
CDR3 protein: CASSFSGTGIDGYTF

J gene: TRBJ2-1
D gene: .
V gene: TRBV19
CDR3 protein: CASSISQRADNEQFF

J gene: TRBJ2-1
D gene: TRBD1
V gene: TRBV29-1
CDR3 protein: CSVQNDRGFYNEQFF

J gene: TRBJ1-5
D gene: .
V gene: TRBV27
CDR3 protein: CASSLTTGLNQPQHF

J gene: TRBJ1-6
D gene: .
V gene: TRBV6-4
CDR3 protein: CASSDWYSNSPLHF

J gene: TRBJ2-7
D gene: TRBD1
V gene: TRBV6-6
CDR3 protein: CASRERGQGAYEQYF

J gene: TRBJ2-7
D gene: TRBD2
V gene: TRBV4-1
CDR3 protein: CASSQVLAGGPYEQYF

J gene: TRBJ1-2
D gene: TRBD1
V gene: TRBV5-1
CDR3 protein: CASGNPGTGVFNYGYTF

J gene: TRBJ1-1
D gene: .
V gene: TRBV5-6
CDR3 protein: CARSLGAGGELF

J gene: TRBJ2-4
D gene: .
V gene: TRBV6-5
CDR3 protein: CASARDAGVNIQYF

J gene: TRBJ2-1
D gene: .
V gene: TRBV2
CDR3 protein: CASSDSRRGRFNEQFF

J gene: TRBJ1-2
D gene: .
V gene: TRBV19
CDR3 protein: CASSIDLRVSYGYTF

J gene: TRBJ2-3
D gene: TRBD2
V gene: TRBV5-1
CDR3 protein: CASRLAGDGDTQYF

J gene: TRBJ2-7
D gene: .
V gene: TRBV18
CDR3 protein: CASSPPPGPLRPSYEQYF

J gene: TRBJ1-1
D gene: .
V gene: TRBV28
CDR3 protein: CASSFNGGADEAFF

J gene: TRBJ1-2
D gene: .
V gene: TRBV4-1
CDR3 protein: CASRGYRDPNYGYTF

J gene: TRBJ1-1
D gene: .
V gene: TRBV7-8
CDR3 protein: CASSPKKGGTEAFF